Listed here are 13 T cell receptor beta chains from one sample, sequenced in a study of T-cell reconstitution after alpha-beta-depleted transplantation in children listed by TCRdb under 2016. Library prep was done by PCR. Sequencing used an Illumina HiSeq 2500. TCR libraries were prepared with molecular barcoding, using unique molecular identifiers to normalize TCRbeta repertoire quantification. The raw public data were reprocessed by TCRdb itself: fastp quality trimming at Q25, MiXCR clonotype calling, in-frame beta chains only. Duplicate CDR3 protein sequences are folded into a single record with the most common DNA and genes. The table for this sample lists over 100,000 distinct CDR3 sequences; about 9.4% of them were counted only once. The ten biggest clones cover approximately 36% of the sample. The treatment or condition label on this specimen signifies: allogeneic hematopoietic cell transplantation with graft depleted of TCRalphabeta T cells and CD19 B cells.

Sample: PBMCs, taken before TCRalphabeta/CD19-depleted stem cell transplant. These receptors all stem from a boy between 2 and 10 years old with acute lymphoblastic leukemia, due to receive a stem cell transplant.

There are many counts of this clonotype. The chain joins TRBV6-4 to TRBJ2-3, with TRBD1 matching over 7 bases. Germline values: CDR1 MRHNA, CDR2 SNTAGT. V shed 5 bases, J shed 0 bases, and the junction held 2 bases outside the gene matches. CDR3 length: 14 residues. The DNA of the CDR3 is TGTGCCAGCAGTTTACAGGGGAGCACAGATACGCAGTATTTT. Amino acid sequence: CASSLQGSTDTQYF.

This clonotype was counted only a few times. The chain joins TRBV9 to TRBJ2-5; 8 bases are shared with TRBD2. Germline V gives CDR1 SGDLS, CDR2 YYNGEE. J lost 4 bases, V lost 4 bases, and 12 bases had no gene match. The CDR3 covers 16 residues. The CDR3 loop reads CASSPLTRGGLETQYF. The CDR3 region has the DNA TGTGCCAGCAGCCCACTGACCCGGGGGGGGTTAGAGACCCAGTACTTC.

Details on this clonotype: The conserved final phenylalanine or tryptophan is absent from the CDR3, which likely points to a read error. The rearrangement links TRBV12-3 or TRBV12-4 to TRBJ1-5; TRBD1 might be the D (5 bases). This CDR3 spans 16 amino acids. V gave up 1 base and J gave up 5 bases, with 15 bases separating them. For the CDR3, the DNA is TGTGCCAGCAGTTTAGGGGACCGAGACCCCTATCAGCCCCAGCATTGT. Translated: CASSLGDRDPYQPQHC.

This clonotype was picked up a small number of times. This chain links TRBV28 with TRBJ2-1; TRBD2 matches at 11 bases. The CDR3 is 15 residues long. Germline V lookup: CDR1 MDHEN, CDR2 SYDVKM. J gave up 9 bases and V 6 bases, and 10 bases lay outside the gene matches. CDR3 residues: CASSVSGRARSEQFF. The CDR3 bases are TGTGCCAGCAGCGTTAGCGGGAGGGCCAGGAGTGAGCAGTTCTTC.

This clonotype occurred a few times. The chain links TRBV20-1 to TRBJ2-2, with 15 bases fitting TRBD2. After removal of 6 bases from V and 3 bases from J, the junction contained 5 bases not matched to a gene. The germline V gene has CDR1 DFQATT and CDR2 SNEGSKA (reference sequence). This CDR3 has 16 residues. The CDR3 nucleotides are TGCAGTGCCCGCGGACTAGCGGGAGGGGACACCGGGGAGCTGTTTTTT. This gives the protein CSARGLAGGDTGELFF.

This clonotype was seen more than once but under ten times. The chain joins TRBV15 to TRBJ2-7; no clear D. The CDR3 totals 14 residues. The germline V gene encodes CDR1 LNHNV and CDR2 YYDKDF (reference sequence). V lost 0 bases and J lost 2, with 8 bases in between. The CDR3, as DNA: TGTGCCACCAGCAGAGATGAGAGCCCCTACGAGCAGTACTTC. Amino acid sequence: CATSRDESPYEQYF.

The chain employs TRBV16 and TRBJ1-4; D not certain. The CDR3 contains 13 residues. V lost 1 base and J lost 12, with 12 bases in between. Germline V lookup: CDR1 KGHSY, CDR2 FQNENV. CDR3 bases: TGTGCCAGCAGCCAATTTCTCCCTACGGAACTGTTTTTT. Encoded protein: CASSQFLPTELFF.

The rearrangement links TRBV20-1 to TRBJ1-3; D is undetermined. Germline CDR1 reads DFQATT; CDR2 reads SNEGSKA (reference sequence). The CDR3 runs to 13 residues. Trimming stripped 6 bases from V and 0 bases from J, with 9 bases between. CDR3 coding DNA: TGCAGTGCCCCTAAGGTCTCTGGAAACACCATATATTTT. This encodes CSAPKVSGNTIYF.

A few counts support this clonotype. The CDR3 DNA follows: TGTGCCAGCAGCCAGGGCACCCTCTACGAGCAGTACTTC. Protein sequence: CASSQGTLYEQYF. This chain links TRBV3-1 with TRBJ2-7; D remains ambiguous. The CDR3 has 13 amino acids. The germline V gene encodes CDR1 LGHDT and CDR2 YNNKEL (reference sequence). V lost 3 bases and J 3 bases, leaving 9 bases between the germline ends.

The chain carries TRBV7-8 and TRBJ2-7, with 7 positions matching TRBD2. Trimming cost V 7 bases and J 6 bases; bases outside gene matches: 15. CDR1 is SGHVS, CDR2 FQNEAQ, per germline. The CDR3 length is 15 residues. The CDR3 bases are TGTGCCAGCATGCCCATGGGAGGGAGTTCAGGCGAGCAGTACTTC. Protein: CASMPMGGSSGEQYF. The complete variable domain, with remaining parts taken from reference TRBV7-8 and TRBJ2-7, reads GAGVSQSPRYKVAKRGQDVALRCDPISGHVSLFWYQQALGQGPEFLTYFQNEAQLDKSGLPSDRFFAERPEGSVSTLKIQRTQQEDSAVYLCASMPMGGSSGEQYFGPGTRLTVT.

V usage is TRBV7-9 and J usage is TRBJ2-5; D remains ambiguous. The CDR3 length is 13 residues. Trimming took off 5 bases at V and 7 bases at J, with 14 bases between the two ends. Germline lookup yields CDR1 SEHNR and CDR2 FQNEAQ (reference sequence). The CDR3, as DNA: TGTGCCAGCAGCCCTCGGTTCTTCCCGACCCAGTACTTC. Its translation is CASSPRFFPTQYF.

This chain links TRBV25-1 with TRBJ2-1; TRBD2 agrees at 11 bases. Per germline, CDR1 MGHDK and CDR2 SYGVNS. The CDR3 length is 17 residues. J lost 5 bases, V lost 3 bases, and 9 bases had no gene match. The CDR3 nucleotides are TGTGCCAGCAGTGATTTCTCTAGCGGGAGGTTAGACAATGAGCAGTTCTTC. Amino acids: CASSDFSSGRLDNEQFF.

This clonotype was seen more than once but under ten times. This chain connects TRBV5-1 to TRBJ2-2; D ambiguous. The CDR3 is 16 residues long. V lost 0 bases, J lost 0 bases, and 9 bases lay in between. CDR1 SGHRS and CDR2 YFSETQ come from the germline V gene. The CDR3 sequence is CASSLVLLANTGELFF. The CDR3 region has the DNA TGCGCCAGCAGCTTGGTCCTGCTCGCGAACACCGGGGAGCTGTTTTTT.